These T cell receptor beta chains were read from a single sample in a study of cytomegalovirus exposure and HLA in healthy donors. Profiling relied on immunoSEQ multiplex PCR, and the TCRdb table lists in-frame clones only, not all of them. The profile shows approximately 150,000 clones, roughly nine tenths of them singletons. Source material: PBMCs. The receptors originated from a woman between 18 and 29 years old in good health and CMV-seropositive. The CDR3 runs from the conserved cysteine through the conserved F or W. Each record gives: D gene, V gene, J gene, clone size, CDR3 DNA, CDR3 protein. The D gene is left open where the match is weak. Size is stated for part of the rows, as once, few or many counts, or as a class when the clone is expanded.

D gene: TRBD1; V gene: TRBV6-5; J gene: TRBJ2-1; clone size: -; CDR3 DNA: TGTGCCAGCAGCAGGTTCGGGACAGGGGATAATGAGCAGTTCTTC; CDR3 protein: CASSRFGTGDNEQFF
D gene: -; V gene: TRBV28; J gene: TRBJ2-7; clone size: -; CDR3 DNA: TGTGCCAGCAGTTTTCCTGGACAGCCCCATTTTGGAGAGCAGTACTTC; CDR3 protein: CASSFPGQPHFGEQYF
D gene: -; V gene: TRBV5-1; J gene: TRBJ2-7; clone size: -; CDR3 DNA: TGCGCCAGCAGCTTGGGCATAGGTTGGGGGGACGGATCCTACGAGCAGTACTTC; CDR3 protein: CASSLGIGWGDGSYEQYF
D gene: -; V gene: TRBV5-1; J gene: TRBJ1-1; clone size: -; CDR3 DNA: TGCGCCAGCAGCAGAGACAGCTACCCGAACACTGAAGCTTTCTTT; CDR3 protein: CASSRDSYPNTEAFF
D gene: -; V gene: TRBV2; J gene: TRBJ2-3; clone size: -; CDR3 DNA: TGTGCCAGCAGTGATACTAGCACAGATACGCAGTATTTT; CDR3 protein: CASSDTSTDTQYF
D gene: -; V gene: TRBV6-6; J gene: TRBJ1-2; clone size: -; CDR3 DNA: TGTGCCAGCAGTTATACAGGGTCGGAAGGCTACACCTTC; CDR3 protein: CASSYTGSEGYTF
D gene: TRBD1; V gene: TRBV19; J gene: TRBJ1-5; clone size: -; CDR3 DNA: TGTGCCAGTAGTATAATCCGACAGGGTTCTCAGCCCCAGCATTTT; CDR3 protein: CASSIIRQGSQPQHF
D gene: -; V gene: TRBV14; J gene: TRBJ1-1; clone size: -; CDR3 DNA: TGTGCCAGCAGCCAAGATCTACAGGAGAACACTGAAGCTTTCTTT; CDR3 protein: CASSQDLQENTEAFF
D gene: TRBD2; V gene: TRBV29-1; J gene: TRBJ2-7; clone size: once; CDR3 DNA: TGCAGCGTATCGGGACTAGTCCACGAGCAGTACTTC; CDR3 protein: CSVSGLVHEQYF
D gene: TRBD1; V gene: TRBV2; J gene: TRBJ2-5; clone size: -; CDR3 DNA: TGTGCCAGCAGTGTATCGGGACAGGGGAGGGAGACCCAGTACTTC; CDR3 protein: CASSVSGQGRETQYF
D gene: TRBD2; V gene: TRBV11-3; J gene: TRBJ2-1; clone size: -; CDR3 DNA: TGTGCCAGCAGGACCGGGACTAGCGGTTACAATGAGCAGTTCTTC; CDR3 protein: CASRTGTSGYNEQFF
D gene: -; V gene: TRBV7-6; J gene: TRBJ2-7; clone size: -; CDR3 DNA: TGTGCCAGCAGTCGGACGGGACAAATCTCCTACGAGCAGTACTTC; CDR3 protein: CASSRTGQISYEQYF
D gene: -; V gene: TRBV4-1; J gene: TRBJ1-1; clone size: -; CDR3 DNA: TGCGCCAGCAGCCAATCACTTGAATACCGGGATTTAAACACTGAAGCTTTCTTT; CDR3 protein: CASSQSLEYRDLNTEAFF
D gene: -; V gene: TRBV6-5; J gene: TRBJ1-5; clone size: once; CDR3 DNA: TGTGCCAGCAGCCGATCTTCGGGGGAATGGCCCCAGCATTTT; CDR3 protein: CASSRSSGEWPQHF
D gene: TRBD2; V gene: TRBV11-1; J gene: TRBJ2-7; clone size: -; CDR3 DNA: TGTGCCAGCAGCTTAGCGTCGACTAGCGGGAAGTCCGAGCAGTACTTC; CDR3 protein: CASSLASTSGKSEQYF
D gene: -; V gene: TRBV9; J gene: TRBJ2-5; clone size: -; CDR3 DNA: TGTGCCAGCAGCGTAGCGACTAGTAGCCAAGAGACCCAGTACTTC; CDR3 protein: CASSVATSSQETQYF
D gene: -; V gene: TRBV11-3; J gene: TRBJ2-7; clone size: -; CDR3 DNA: TGTGCCAGCAGCCGGGGTGCCGCTTACGAGCAGTACTTC; CDR3 protein: CASSRGAAYEQYF
D gene: TRBD1; V gene: TRBV6-6; J gene: TRBJ2-2; clone size: once; CDR3 DNA: TGTGCCAGCAGCGACAGGGGGCGCCGAACCGGGGAGCTGTTTTTT; CDR3 protein: CASSDRGRRTGELFF
D gene: TRBD2; V gene: TRBV27; J gene: TRBJ2-3; clone size: once; CDR3 DNA: TGTGCCAGCAAGGGACTAGCGGTCGCCACAGATACGCAGTATTTT; CDR3 protein: CASKGLAVATDTQYF
D gene: TRBD1; V gene: TRBV5-1; J gene: TRBJ2-2; clone size: few; CDR3 DNA: TGCGCCAGCAGCGGCGCCGGGACAGGCCTCACCGGGGAGCTGTTTTTT; CDR3 protein: CASSGAGTGLTGELFF
D gene: -; V gene: TRBV19; J gene: TRBJ1-5; clone size: -; CDR3 DNA: TGTGCCAGTAGTTTCACAAGTAATCAGCCCCAGCATTTT; CDR3 protein: CASSFTSNQPQHF
D gene: TRBD1; V gene: TRBV28; J gene: TRBJ2-7; clone size: -; CDR3 DNA: TGTGCCAGAGGGACAGGGGACGAGCAGTACTTC; CDR3 protein: CARGTGDEQYF
D gene: TRBD1; V gene: TRBV30; J gene: TRBJ1-1; clone size: -; CDR3 DNA: TGTGCCTGGAGTGGATACAGGGGTACTGAAGCTTTCTTT; CDR3 protein: CAWSGYRGTEAFF
D gene: TRBD1; V gene: TRBV30; J gene: TRBJ2-5; clone size: -; CDR3 DNA: TGTGCCTGGAGTACCAAGACAGGGGGCGGTGAGACCCAGTACTTC; CDR3 protein: CAWSTKTGGGETQYF
D gene: TRBD1; V gene: TRBV6-5; J gene: TRBJ1-2; clone size: -; CDR3 DNA: TGTGCCAGCAGTTACAGGGGGCAAAATGGCTACACCTTC; CDR3 protein: CASSYRGQNGYTF
D gene: -; V gene: TRBV11-3; J gene: TRBJ1-1; clone size: once; CDR3 DNA: TGTGCCAGCAGCTTAGTACCGGGTTTTGAGAACACTGAAGCTTTCTTT; CDR3 protein: CASSLVPGFENTEAFF
D gene: -; V gene: TRBV5-1; J gene: TRBJ1-5; clone size: -; CDR3 DNA: TGCGCCAGCAGTTTAGAAGGCGGGGGGCCCCAGCATTTT; CDR3 protein: CASSLEGGGPQHF
D gene: TRBD2; V gene: TRBV28; J gene: TRBJ2-1; clone size: -; CDR3 DNA: TGTGCCAGCAGAGACACTAGCGGGACGACGCAGTTCTTC; CDR3 protein: CASRDTSGTTQFF
D gene: -; V gene: TRBV10-3; J gene: TRBJ2-1; clone size: -; CDR3 DNA: TGTGCCATCGAAGGACGGGAGAAGAATGAGCAGTTCTTC; CDR3 protein: CAIEGREKNEQFF
D gene: TRBD1; V gene: TRBV5-1; J gene: TRBJ2-5; clone size: -; CDR3 DNA: TGCGCCAGCAGCTCGAGTACGGGACAGGGGGAGACCCAGTACTTC; CDR3 protein: CASSSSTGQGETQYF
D gene: TRBD2; V gene: TRBV27; J gene: TRBJ2-7; clone size: once; CDR3 DNA: TGTGCCAGCAGTACAACCGGGACTAGCGGGAACTACGAGCAGTACTTC; CDR3 protein: CASSTTGTSGNYEQYF
D gene: TRBD1; V gene: TRBV9; J gene: TRBJ2-3; clone size: few; CDR3 DNA: TGTGCCAGCAGCGTAGGGACAGGGGGCACAGATACGCAGTATTTT; CDR3 protein: CASSVGTGGTDTQYF
D gene: -; V gene: TRBV19; J gene: TRBJ2-5; clone size: -; CDR3 DNA: TGTGCCAGTAATGGAGGGACGCGGGAGACCCAGTACTTC; CDR3 protein: CASNGGTRETQYF
D gene: -; V gene: TRBV5-4; J gene: TRBJ1-2; clone size: -; CDR3 DNA: TGTGCCAGCAGCTTGGACAGGTTAAATGGCTACACCTTC; CDR3 protein: CASSLDRLNGYTF
D gene: TRBD1; V gene: TRBV28; J gene: TRBJ1-5; clone size: -; CDR3 DNA: TGTGCCAGCAGTCCTGGACAGGGAATCAGCAATCAGCCCCAGCATTTT; CDR3 protein: CASSPGQGISNQPQHF
D gene: TRBD1; V gene: TRBV2; J gene: TRBJ1-4; clone size: few; CDR3 DNA: TGTGCCAGTAGGACAGGGTTAAATGAAAAACTGTTTTTT; CDR3 protein: CASRTGLNEKLFF
D gene: -; V gene: TRBV28; J gene: TRBJ2-2; clone size: -; CDR3 DNA: TGTGCCAGCAGTTTTTTAGGAGGGCCCGGGGAGCTGTTTTTT; CDR3 protein: CASSFLGGPGELFF
D gene: TRBD1; V gene: TRBV6-1; J gene: TRBJ2-7; clone size: -; CDR3 DNA: TGTGCCAGTAACGACAGGGAGAGGGCCTACGAGCAGTACTTC; CDR3 protein: CASNDRERAYEQYF
D gene: -; V gene: TRBV5-4; J gene: TRBJ1-1; clone size: -; CDR3 DNA: TGTGCCAGCAGCTTACAGGGTCCCACTGAAGCTTTCTTT; CDR3 protein: CASSLQGPTEAFF
D gene: TRBD2; V gene: TRBV7-9; J gene: TRBJ2-3; clone size: -; CDR3 DNA: TGTGCCAGCAGCTTTGAAGCGGGGGGTACGCAGTATTTT; CDR3 protein: CASSFEAGGTQYF
D gene: -; V gene: TRBV5-1; J gene: TRBJ2-3; clone size: -; CDR3 DNA: TGCGCCAGCAGGTCATCGTGGGAGAGAACGGATACGCAGTATTTT; CDR3 protein: CASRSSWERTDTQYF
D gene: TRBD2; V gene: TRBV7-2; J gene: TRBJ2-3; clone size: -; CDR3 DNA: TGTGCCAGCGGAAATAGCGGGGTTAGCACAGATACGCAGTATTTT; CDR3 protein: CASGNSGVSTDTQYF
D gene: TRBD2; V gene: TRBV27; J gene: TRBJ2-5; clone size: -; CDR3 DNA: TGTGCCAGCGCCCTAGCGGGAGCCACTAAAGGGACCCAGTACTTC; CDR3 protein: CASALAGATKGTQYF
D gene: TRBD2; V gene: TRBV5-1; J gene: TRBJ2-5; clone size: -; CDR3 DNA: TGCGCCAGCAGCTTCGGACTAGCGGGAAACCAAGCCCAAGAGACCCAGTACTTC; CDR3 protein: CASSFGLAGNQAQETQYF
D gene: TRBD2; V gene: TRBV19; J gene: TRBJ2-5; clone size: -; CDR3 DNA: TGTGCCAGAAACGGGGGGGAGACCCAGTACTTC; CDR3 protein: CARNGGETQYF
D gene: TRBD1; V gene: TRBV7-9; J gene: TRBJ2-7; clone size: -; CDR3 DNA: TGTGCCAGCAGCTCCCGACAGGGAAGCTACGAGCAGTACTTC; CDR3 protein: CASSSRQGSYEQYF
D gene: -; V gene: TRBV18; J gene: TRBJ2-7; clone size: -; CDR3 DNA: TGTGCCAGCTCACCGACTAGATTAGCGTCAGACGAGCAGTACTTC; CDR3 protein: CASSPTRLASDEQYF
D gene: TRBD1; V gene: TRBV9; J gene: TRBJ1-1; clone size: -; CDR3 DNA: TGTGCCAGCAGCTTACGACAGGGAGACACTGAAGCTTTCTTT; CDR3 protein: CASSLRQGDTEAFF
D gene: -; V gene: TRBV4-1; J gene: TRBJ1-5; clone size: -; CDR3 DNA: TGCGCCAGCAGCCAAGGGCGGGGGGCGGACAATCAGCCCCAGCATTTT; CDR3 protein: CASSQGRGADNQPQHF
D gene: TRBD2; V gene: TRBV5-1; J gene: TRBJ2-2; clone size: -; CDR3 DNA: TGCGCCAGCAGCTTCGGACTAGCGGGAGGGGTCGGGGAGCTGTTTTTT; CDR3 protein: CASSFGLAGGVGELFF
D gene: -; V gene: TRBV6-1; J gene: TRBJ1-5; clone size: -; CDR3 DNA: TGTGCCCTAGGGAGAGGGTTTAGCAATCAGCCCCAGCATTTT; CDR3 protein: CALGRGFSNQPQHF
D gene: -; V gene: TRBV11-1; J gene: TRBJ1-2; clone size: -; CDR3 DNA: TGTGCCAGCAGCTCCGAACCGGCAGGAAACTATGGCTACACCTTC; CDR3 protein: CASSSEPAGNYGYTF
D gene: -; V gene: TRBV5-1; J gene: TRBJ2-1; clone size: -; CDR3 DNA: TGCGCCAGCAGCTCAACTAGCAGCTCCTACAATGAGCAGTTCTTC; CDR3 protein: CASSSTSSSYNEQFF
D gene: TRBD1; V gene: TRBV4-3; J gene: TRBJ1-2; clone size: once; CDR3 DNA: TGCGCCAGCAGCCAAACCCGGGACAGGGGCGCTGGCTACACCTTC; CDR3 protein: CASSQTRDRGAGYTF
D gene: TRBD2; V gene: TRBV5-4; J gene: TRBJ2-3; clone size: -; CDR3 DNA: TGTGCCAGCAGCTTGGTCAGCGGGAGGGTGTTGGCAGATACGCAGTATTTT; CDR3 protein: CASSLVSGRVLADTQYF
D gene: TRBD1; V gene: TRBV25-1; J gene: TRBJ2-7; clone size: -; CDR3 DNA: TGTGCCAGCTCGACAGGGTTCGGTTCCGAGCAGTACTTC; CDR3 protein: CASSTGFGSEQYF
D gene: -; V gene: TRBV7-6; J gene: TRBJ1-4; clone size: once; CDR3 DNA: TGTGCCAGCAGCTCCCAATTGGGGGAGGGGGAAAAACTGTTTTTT; CDR3 protein: CASSSQLGEGEKLFF
D gene: -; V gene: TRBV28; J gene: TRBJ2-7; clone size: once; CDR3 DNA: TGTGCCAGCAGTTTATCGTCCGGACAGCCCTACGAGCAGTACTTC; CDR3 protein: CASSLSSGQPYEQYF